What follows are 3 T cell receptor beta chains derived from one specimen sequenced in a study of OX40 agonist ivuxolimab in advanced cancers. TCRdb's table, derived via immunoSEQ multiplex PCR, lists solely in-frame clones and lacks some. The sample has approximately 11,000 clones; about 74% are singletons. The sample was CD4+ or CD8+ T cells sorted from blood, taken in a trial of the OX40 agonist ivuxolimab. Every receptor here comes from an adult with an advanced solid tumor such as melanoma, head and neck, liver or kidney cancer.

The rearrangement joins TRBV6-5 to TRBJ2-3; 8 bases align to TRBD2. The CDR3 spans 15 residues. Unmatched junction bases numbered 9, after V lost 4 bases and J lost 6 bases. Looked up from germline, CDR1 is MNHEY and CDR2 is SVGAGI. The CDR3 DNA follows: TGTGCCAGCAGTTCCGGGACTAGGGGACATGATACGCAGTATTTT. Protein: CASSSGTRGHDTQYF.

CDR3 amino acids: CAWSVGSLNTEAFF. The DNA of the CDR3 is TGTGCCTGGAGTGTAGGCAGCCTGAACACTGAAGCTTTCTTT. The chain carries TRBV30 and TRBJ1-1; D is undetermined. Germline lookup yields CDR1 GTSNPN and CDR2 SVGIG (reference sequence). The CDR3 runs 14 residues. Trimming took off 0 bases at V and 0 bases at J, with 8 bases between the two ends.

The rearrangement links TRBV28 to TRBJ1-2; 9 nucleotides line up with TRBD1. V shed 6 bases, J shed 2 bases, and the junction held 7 bases outside the gene matches. Germline CDR1 reads MDHEN; CDR2 reads SYDVKM. The CDR3 totals 15 residues. The CDR3 DNA reads TGTGCCAGCAGCGTATCCGGGACAGGGAACTATGGCTACACCTTC. Translated, it gives CASSVSGTGNYGYTF.